These 18 T cell receptor beta chains originate from one sample sequenced in a study of T cells after yellow fever vaccination. TCRdb redid the calling of the 5' RACE reads with MiXCR, one entry per CDR3 protein. The sample shows 610,000 or so distinct CDR3 sequences, 9% to 15% of them seen only once. The material sequenced was PBMCs, taken on the day of the yellow fever booster vaccination. Receptor source: a man younger than 40 who received the YFV17D yellow fever vaccine.

This clonotype was observed a handful of times. DNA of the CDR3: TGTGCCAGCAGTCGGGACAGGGTGGGGAATGAGCAGTTCTTC. Its translation: CASSRDRVGNEQFF. The chain uses TRBV11-2 and TRBJ2-1, with 9 bases fitting TRBD1. The trim removed 6 bases at V and 7 bases at J, leaving 7 bases unmatched. CDR3 length equals 14 residues. Germline V CDR1 and CDR2: SGHAT, FQNNGV.

V gene TRBV19 combines with J gene TRBJ2-7; D not resolved. Trimming stripped 0 bases from V and 2 bases from J, with 11 bases between. The germline V gene has CDR1 LNHDA and CDR2 SQIVND (reference sequence). The CDR3 is 15 residues long. CDR3 loop: CASSIEGSRAYEQYF. CDR3 sequence (DNA): TGTGCCAGTAGTATAGAAGGCAGTAGAGCCTACGAGCAGTACTTC.

This clonotype was detected a few times. The rearrangement joins TRBV24-1 to TRBJ2-1; perhaps TRBD2 as D (6 bases). Germline V gene lookup returns CDR1 KGHDR and CDR2 SFDVKD. The V and J ends lost 3 bases and 13 bases respectively, with 18 bases between them. The CDR3 is 14 amino acids. The CDR3 loop is CATSDPTAAGNQFF. DNA of the CDR3: TGTGCCACCAGTGATCCGACGGCGGCGGGGAACCAGTTCTTC.

CDR3 DNA sequence: TGTGCCAGCAGCCTTGGGGTAGGGGATTCTTCCTACGAGCAGTACTTC. Protein sequence: CASSLGVGDSSYEQYF. The chain has TRBV7-6 and TRBJ2-7, with TRBD1 as a possible D gene (5 bases). V lost 5 bases, J lost 1 base, and 18 bases lay in between. Germline V gene data show CDR1 as SGHVS and CDR2 as FNYEAQ. The CDR3 consists of 16 residues.

This clonotype was recorded a few times. The genes are TRBV7-9 and TRBJ1-6, with 8 positions matching TRBD1. This CDR3 has 15 residues. J was trimmed by 8 bases and V by 8 bases; bases with no gene match: 11. Germline values: CDR1 SEHNR, CDR2 FQNEAQ (reference sequence). As DNA, the CDR3 is TGTGCCAGCGGGGGACAGGTTGGACCTTATTCACCCCTCCACTTT. Encoded protein: CASGGQVGPYSPLHF.

This clonotype was counted a few times. The chain carries TRBV7-9 and TRBJ2-5, with D possibly TRBD2 on 5 matching bases. The length of the CDR3 is 16 residues. CDR1 and CDR2 (germline): SEHNR, FQNEAQ (reference sequence). V was pared by 8 bases and J by 4 bases, with 23 bases between. In DNA, the CDR3 is TGTGCCAGCCCTCCTCCCCCGGCGGGTAGTCGAGAGACCCAGTACTTC. It translates to CASPPPPAGSRETQYF.

The rearrangement joins TRBV5-5 to TRBJ2-7; D is possibly TRBD1 or TRBD2 (6 bases each). V lost 2 bases, J lost 5 bases, and 14 bases lay in between. The CDR3 contains 14 residues. Germline values: CDR1 SGHKS, CDR2 YYEKEE (reference sequence). The CDR3 nucleotides are TGTGCCAGCAGCTTCACCCACGGGGGCCACGAGCAGTACTTC. It is translated as CASSFTHGGHEQYF.

This clonotype was seen only a few times. The chain links TRBV7-9 to TRBJ2-1; no reliable D call. Trimming stripped 1 base from V and 0 bases from J, with 10 bases between. The length of the CDR3 is 16 residues. Germline CDR1 and CDR2: SEHNR and FQNEAQ (reference sequence). The CDR3 loop reads CASSLGFSPSYNEQFF. The CDR3 DNA follows: TGTGCCAGCAGCTTAGGCTTCTCCCCCTCCTACAATGAGCAGTTCTTC.

The table lists this clonotype with a few counts. The chain is built from TRBV7-9 and TRBJ2-3; the match to TRBD2 covers 10 bases. Germline trimming cut 0 bases from V and 2 bases from J; bases unmatched to any gene: 5. The CDR3 loop spans 17 amino acids. CDR1 is SEHNR and CDR2 is FQNEAQ in the germline V gene (reference sequence). DNA of the CDR3: TGTGCCAGCAGCTTAGCGCCAGCGGGAGGGTACACAGATACGCAGTATTTT. Its translation is CASSLAPAGGYTDTQYF.

The CDR3, as DNA: TGCGCCAGCAGCTTGGAAACAGGGAACCACGAGCAGTACTTC. Its translation is CASSLETGNHEQYF. The chain uses TRBV5-1 and TRBJ2-7, with D tentatively TRBD1 (6 bases). The CDR3 loop spans 14 amino acids. CDR1 is SGHRS, CDR2 YFSETQ, per germline. Trimming took 0 bases from V and 5 from J, leaving 12 bases between them.

This chain links TRBV30 with TRBJ2-7; D unresolved. V was pared by 0 bases and J by 8 bases, with 11 bases between. The CDR3 extends over 12 amino acids. Germline-derived CDR1 and CDR2 are GTSNPN and SVGIG (reference sequence). The CDR3 DNA sequence: TGTGCCTGGAGTGTGGACCTCGGAAAGCAGTACTTC. This gives the protein CAWSVDLGKQYF.

This clonotype was observed a handful of times. V usage is TRBV20-1 and J usage is TRBJ1-1; maybe TRBD1 (6 bases). This CDR3 spans 15 amino acids. V lost 2 bases and J 1 base, leaving 14 bases between the germline ends. The germline V gene encodes CDR1 DFQATT and CDR2 SNEGSKA (reference sequence). The chain's CDR3 is CSARRNRAGNTEAFF. The CDR3 nucleotides are TGCAGTGCTAGAAGAAACAGGGCTGGGAACACTGAAGCTTTCTTT.

The chain uses TRBV20-1 and TRBJ2-1; D unresolved. This CDR3 is built from 12 residues. CDR1 is DFQATT and CDR2 is SNEGSKA in the germline V gene (reference sequence). V dropped 4 bases and J dropped 1 base, with 5 bases sitting between them. CDR3 DNA sequence: TGCAGTGCTATCATGTCCTACAATGAGCAGTTCTTC. It is translated as CSAIMSYNEQFF.

The chain combines TRBV5-6 with TRBJ1-2; no clear D. The germline V and J ends were trimmed by 1 base and 5 bases, with 12 bases remaining between them. Germline V gives CDR1 SGHDT, CDR2 YYEEEE. This CDR3 is built from 14 residues. CDR3 DNA sequence: TGTGCCAGCAGCTTGAGGCGGGTAGAATATGGCTACACCTTC. Amino acids: CASSLRRVEYGYTF. Looking up the rest from reference TRBV5-6 and TRBJ1-2 gives the full variable domain: DAGVTQSPTHLIKTRGQQVTLRCSPKSGHDTVSWYQQALGQGPQFIFQYYEEEERQRGNFPDRFSGHQFPNYSSELNVNALLLGDSALYLCASSLRRVEYGYTFGSGTRLTVV.

This clonotype has only a few counts. V and J are TRBV3-1 and TRBJ1-1; D remains unclear. This CDR3 comprises 10 residues. V was clipped by 4 bases and J by 11 bases, with 8 bases between them. Looked up from germline, CDR1 is LGHDT and CDR2 is YNNKEL (reference sequence). In DNA form, the CDR3 reads TGTGCCAGCAGCCCCATTAAGGCTTTCTTT. Translation gives CASSPIKAFF.

The sample holds many counts of this clonotype. V and J are TRBV3-1 and TRBJ1-5; D gene unclear. V lost 1 base to trimming and J lost 2 bases, with 9 bases between them. CDR1 and CDR2 from the germline V gene are LGHDT and YNNKEL (reference sequence). CDR3 size: 15 residues. CDR3 amino acids: CASSQGAGRNQPQHF. Here the CDR3 DNA reads TGTGCCAGCAGCCAAGGGGCAGGTCGCAATCAGCCCCAGCATTTT. The complete variable domain, with remaining parts taken from reference TRBV3-1 and TRBJ1-5, reads DTAVSQTPKYLVTQMGNDKSIKCEQNLGHDTMYWYKQDSKKFLKIMFSYNNKELIINETVPNRFSPKSPDKAHLNLHINSLELGDSAVYFCASSQGAGRNQPQHFGDGTRLSIL.

This clonotype turned up a few times. The V and J genes are TRBV19 and TRBJ2-2; 8 positions agree with TRBD1. CDR1 is LNHDA, CDR2 SQIVND, per germline (reference sequence). After removal of 8 bases from V and 2 bases from J, the junction contained 4 bases not matched to a gene. The CDR3 spans 14 residues. The CDR3: CASRGTGNTGELFF. As DNA, the CDR3 is TGTGCCAGTCGGGGGACAGGAAACACCGGGGAGCTGTTTTTT.

As concerns this clonotype: This CDR3 fails to terminate in the conserved phenylalanine or tryptophan, so it likely reflects a read error. The rearrangement joins TRBV6-5 to TRBJ2-4, with no clear D. The CDR3 contains 15 residues. Per the germline V gene, CDR1 is MNHEY and CDR2 is SVGAGI. The germline V and J ends were trimmed by 0 bases and 1 base, with 7 bases remaining between them. CDR3 DNA: TGTGCCAGCAGTTACTCGATGAGGGCCAAAAACATTCAGTACTCC. Its protein product is CASSYSMRAKNIQYS.